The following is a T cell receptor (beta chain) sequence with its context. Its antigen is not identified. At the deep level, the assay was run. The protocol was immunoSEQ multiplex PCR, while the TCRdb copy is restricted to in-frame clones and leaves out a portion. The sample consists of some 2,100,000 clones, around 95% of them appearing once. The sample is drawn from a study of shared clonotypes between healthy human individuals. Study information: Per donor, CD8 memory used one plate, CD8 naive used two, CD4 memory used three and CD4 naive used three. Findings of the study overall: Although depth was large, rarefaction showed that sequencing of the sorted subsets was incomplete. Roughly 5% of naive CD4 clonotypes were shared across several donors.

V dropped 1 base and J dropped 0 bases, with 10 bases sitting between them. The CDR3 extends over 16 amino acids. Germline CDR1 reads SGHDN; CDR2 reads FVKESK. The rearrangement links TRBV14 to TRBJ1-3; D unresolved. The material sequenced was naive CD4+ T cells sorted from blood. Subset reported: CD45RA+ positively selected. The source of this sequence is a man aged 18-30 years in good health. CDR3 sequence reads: CASSQGVVYSGNTIYF. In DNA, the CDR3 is TGTGCCAGCAGCCAAGGTGTGGTCTACTCTGGAAACACCATATATTTT.